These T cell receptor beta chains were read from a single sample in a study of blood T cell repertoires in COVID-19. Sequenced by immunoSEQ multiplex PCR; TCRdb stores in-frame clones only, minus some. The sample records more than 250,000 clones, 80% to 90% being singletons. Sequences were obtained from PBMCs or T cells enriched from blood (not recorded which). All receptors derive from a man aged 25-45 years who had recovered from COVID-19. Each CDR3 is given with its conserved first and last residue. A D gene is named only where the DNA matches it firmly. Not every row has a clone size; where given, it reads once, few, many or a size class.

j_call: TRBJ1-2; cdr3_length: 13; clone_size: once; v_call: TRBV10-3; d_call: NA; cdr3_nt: TGTGCCATCAGTCTTGGCGGAGACTATGGCTACACCTTC; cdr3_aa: CAISLGGDYGYTF
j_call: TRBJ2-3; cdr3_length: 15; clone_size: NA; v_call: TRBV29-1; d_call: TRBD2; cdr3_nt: TGCAGCGTTGAATCGCGGGGGACCAACACAGATACGCAGTATTTT; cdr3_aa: CSVESRGTNTDTQYF
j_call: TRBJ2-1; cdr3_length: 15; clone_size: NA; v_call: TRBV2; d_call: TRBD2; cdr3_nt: TGTGCCAGCAGCCGAAAGCGGGGGACGGGGAATGAGCAGTTCTTC; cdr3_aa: CASSRKRGTGNEQFF
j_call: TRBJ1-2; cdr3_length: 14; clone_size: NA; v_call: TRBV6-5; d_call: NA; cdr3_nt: TGTGCCAGCAGTTACTCGGACGGGGGTGGTGGCTACACCTTC; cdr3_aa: CASSYSDGGGGYTF
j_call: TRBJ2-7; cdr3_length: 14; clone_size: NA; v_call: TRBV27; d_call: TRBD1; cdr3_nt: TGTGCCAGCAGTTTCTGGGACAGGCCCTACGAGCAGTACTTC; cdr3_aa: CASSFWDRPYEQYF
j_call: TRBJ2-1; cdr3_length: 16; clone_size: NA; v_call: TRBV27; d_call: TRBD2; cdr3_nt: TGTGCCAGCAGTTTATCAGCGGGGGGTTTTTACAATGAGCAGTTCTTC; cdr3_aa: CASSLSAGGFYNEQFF
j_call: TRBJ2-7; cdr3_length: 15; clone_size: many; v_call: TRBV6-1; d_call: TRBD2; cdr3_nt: TGTGCCAGCAGTGAAGATTCCGGGGGGGGAGTGGAGCAGTACTTC; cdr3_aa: CASSEDSGGGVEQYF
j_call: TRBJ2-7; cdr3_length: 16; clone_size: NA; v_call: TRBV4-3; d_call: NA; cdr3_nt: TGCGCCAGCAGCCAAGATCGGGATTCGGGCTCCTACGAGCAGTACTTC; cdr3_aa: CASSQDRDSGSYEQYF
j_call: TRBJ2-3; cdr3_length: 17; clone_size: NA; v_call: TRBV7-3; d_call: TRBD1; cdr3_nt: TGTGCCAGCAGCCCCCAGAGAGGGACAGGGGGTACAGATACGCAGTATTTT; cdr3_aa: CASSPQRGTGGTDTQYF
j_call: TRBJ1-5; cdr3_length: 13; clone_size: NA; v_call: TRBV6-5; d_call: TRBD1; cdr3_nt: TGTGCCAGCACCGAGACAGGGGACCAGCCCCAGCATTTT; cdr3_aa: CASTETGDQPQHF
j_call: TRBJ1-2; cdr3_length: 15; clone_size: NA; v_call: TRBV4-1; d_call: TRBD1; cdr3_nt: TGCGCCAGCAGCCGCCGGGACAGGGGAAACTATGGCTACACCTTC; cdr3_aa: CASSRRDRGNYGYTF
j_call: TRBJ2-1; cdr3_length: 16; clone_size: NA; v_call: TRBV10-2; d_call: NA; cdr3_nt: TGCGCCAGCAGGGACCGAGCGGGCCCCTCCTACAATGAGCAGTTCTTC; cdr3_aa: CASRDRAGPSYNEQFF
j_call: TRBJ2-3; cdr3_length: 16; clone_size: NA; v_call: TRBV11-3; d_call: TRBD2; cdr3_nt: TGTGCCAGCAGCTTAATGGGCGGGGGGGTCACAGATACGCAGTATTTT; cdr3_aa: CASSLMGGGVTDTQYF
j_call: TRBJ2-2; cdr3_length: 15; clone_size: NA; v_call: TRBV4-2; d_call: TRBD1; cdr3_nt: TGTGCCAGCAGCTACAGGGGTAGGGACACCGGGGAGCTGTTTTTT; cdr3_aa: CASSYRGRDTGELFF
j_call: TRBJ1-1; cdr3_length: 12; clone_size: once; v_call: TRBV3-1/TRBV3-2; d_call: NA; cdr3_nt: TGTGCCAGCAGCCACCAGGGGACTGAAGCTTTCTTT; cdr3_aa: CASSHQGTEAFF
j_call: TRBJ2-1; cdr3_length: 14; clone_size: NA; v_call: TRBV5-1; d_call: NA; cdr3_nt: TGCGCCAGCAGCTTGGGGGGCCGAAAAAATGAGCAGTTCTTC; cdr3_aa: CASSLGGRKNEQFF